This T cell receptor (beta chain) was recovered during a study of neurological immune-mediated disorders. This clonotype was seen repeatedly, ten times or more. Source material was 2 million unsorted PBMCs, stored at -80 °C in RNAlater. V lost 4 bases and J 6 bases, leaving 9 bases between the germline ends. This CDR3 has 12 amino acids. The V gene's germline CDR1 is SGHRS and CDR2 YFSETQ. Each CDR3 protein gets one entry after TCRdb re-called the 5' RACE reads with MiXCR. The table records about 25,000 distinct CDR3 sequences, around 3.4% of them present only once. V gene TRBV5-1 combines with J gene TRBJ2-3; a possible D gene is TRBD2 (5 bases). The sequence came from a woman younger than 45 with multiple sclerosis. Sequenced sample: PBMCs. CDR3 in amino acids: CASSRTGDTQYF. The CDR3 DNA reads TGCGCCAGCAGCCGGACGGGGGATACGCAGTATTTT.